This T cell receptor (beta chain) stems from a study of Graves' ophthalmopathy and Graves' hyperthyroidism. Looking at the study overall: Peripheral blood was collected at initial diagnosis, before any treatment.

To note about this clonotype: The antigen remains unidentified.

RNA transcripts yielded amplified TCR beta CDR3 regions. The authors performed first-round RT-PCR with HTBI primers and then a second-round multiplex PCR. TCRdb re-analysed the multiplex PCR reads in MiXCR, keeping a single row per CDR3 protein. The sample has about 740,000 distinct CDR3 sequences, around 40% seen once. Researchers turned away patients with other autoimmune diseases, uncontrolled infections, pregnancy or lactation. Orbital computed tomography, thyroid ultrasound, TRAb, serum thyroxine and clinical symptoms formed the basis of diagnosis. Findings and limits, study-wide: A model of 13 signatures distinguished ophthalmopathy from stable hyperthyroidism at around 90% sensitivity and 81.08% specificity.

The receptor was derived from an adult man with Graves' ophthalmopathy. The specimen sequenced was peripheral blood.

CDR3 coding DNA: TGTGCCAGCAGCCAACGAAGGGAGAGCTACACCTTC. This codes for CASSQRRESYTF. The chain combines TRBV3-1 with TRBJ1-2, with D uncertain. Trimming took 2 bases from V and 9 from J, leaving 10 bases between them. This CDR3 comprises 12 residues. Germline V CDR1 and CDR2: LGHDT, YNNKEL (reference sequence).